The 3 T cell receptor beta chains below come from one sample, sequenced in a study of cytomegalovirus exposure and HLA in healthy donors. TCRdb's table, derived via immunoSEQ multiplex PCR, lists solely in-frame clones and lacks some. The repertoire holds 250,000 to 350,000 clones, approximately 86% seen once, with about 1.2% in the top ten. The sequenced material came from PBMCs. The receptor source for this set is a woman in her 30s in good health and CMV-seropositive.

The chain combines TRBV18 with TRBJ1-1; no definite D call. V shed 6 bases and J shed 1 base, with 12 bases lying between them. The CDR3 contains 14 residues. The germline V gene has CDR1 KGHSH and CDR2 LQKENI. CDR3 residues: CASSSSRQNTEAFF. The CDR3, as DNA: TGTGCCAGCTCGTCTTCAAGGCAGAACACTGAAGCTTTCTTT.

The chain combines TRBV7-2 with TRBJ2-1; D not certain. The CDR3 is made up of 11 amino acids. The V gene's germline CDR1 is SGHTA and CDR2 FQGNSA. Trimming stripped 5 bases from V and 9 bases from J, with 8 bases between. The CDR3 DNA reads TGTGCCAGCAGCCTACCGAGTGAGCAGTTCTTC. It codes for CASSLPSEQFF.

The V and J genes are TRBV28 and TRBJ2-7; TRBD1 agrees at 9 bases. The V and J ends lost 3 bases and 4 bases, in that order; junction bases with no gene match: 13. Germline V gives CDR1 MDHEN, CDR2 SYDVKM. This CDR3 region has 17 residues. The CDR3 sequence is CASSLMSGTGKSYEQYF. The CDR3 DNA follows: TGTGCCAGCAGTTTGATGTCCGGGACAGGGAAGAGTTACGAGCAGTACTTC.